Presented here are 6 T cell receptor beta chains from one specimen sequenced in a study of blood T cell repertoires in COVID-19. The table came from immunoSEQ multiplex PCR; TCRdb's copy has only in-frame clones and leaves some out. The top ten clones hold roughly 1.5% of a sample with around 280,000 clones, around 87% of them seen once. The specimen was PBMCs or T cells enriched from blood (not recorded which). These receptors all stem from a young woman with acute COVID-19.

The CDR3: CASLKDRTSAGTQYF. CDR3 sequence (DNA): TGTGCCAGCCTTAAGGACAGGACGAGCGCAGGTACGCAGTATTTT. J is TRBJ2-3 and V is TRBV6-5; 7 positions agree with TRBD1. V lost 8 bases, J lost 8 bases, and 16 bases stayed unmatched. The CDR3 sequence is 15 residues long. CDR1 and CDR2 from the germline V gene are MNHEY and SVGAGI.

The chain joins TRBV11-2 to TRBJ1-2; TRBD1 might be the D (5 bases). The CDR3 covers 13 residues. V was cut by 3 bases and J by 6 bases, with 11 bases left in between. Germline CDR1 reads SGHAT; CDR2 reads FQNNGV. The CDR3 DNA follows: TGTGCCAGCAGCTTGGACATGCCAAATGGCTACACCTTC. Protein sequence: CASSLDMPNGYTF.

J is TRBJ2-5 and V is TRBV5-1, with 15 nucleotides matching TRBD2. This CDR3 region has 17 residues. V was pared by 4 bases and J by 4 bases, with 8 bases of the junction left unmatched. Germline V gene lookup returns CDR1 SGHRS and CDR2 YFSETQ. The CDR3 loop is CASSGGTSGRKGETQYF. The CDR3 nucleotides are TGCGCCAGCAGCGGCGGGACTAGCGGGAGGAAAGGAGAGACCCAGTACTTC.

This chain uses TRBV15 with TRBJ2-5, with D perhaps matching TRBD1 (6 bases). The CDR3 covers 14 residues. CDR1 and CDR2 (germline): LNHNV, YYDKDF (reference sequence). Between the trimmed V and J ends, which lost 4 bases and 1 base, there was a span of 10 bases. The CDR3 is CATSIRGPQETQYF. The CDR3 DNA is TGTGCCACCAGCATCAGGGGACCCCAAGAGACCCAGTACTTC.

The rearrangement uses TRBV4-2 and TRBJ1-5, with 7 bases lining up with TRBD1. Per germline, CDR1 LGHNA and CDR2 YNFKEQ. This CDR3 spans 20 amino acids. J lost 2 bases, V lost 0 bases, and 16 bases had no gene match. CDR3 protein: CASSQEVWDSGLLGNQPQHF. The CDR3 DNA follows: TGTGCCAGCAGCCAAGAGGTATGGGACAGTGGGCTTCTGGGCAATCAGCCCCAGCATTTT.

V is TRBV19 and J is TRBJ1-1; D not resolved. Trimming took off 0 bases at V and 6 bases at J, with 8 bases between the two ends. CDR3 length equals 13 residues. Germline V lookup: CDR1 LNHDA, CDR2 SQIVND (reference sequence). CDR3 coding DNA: TGTGCCAGTAGTATAGAGGGCAGCTCTGAAGCTTTCTTT. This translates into CASSIEGSSEAFF.